This entry lists 29 T cell receptor beta chains sequenced from one sample in a study of regulatory T cells in long-lasting Graves disease. The time point denotes: persistent/refractory GD, antithyroid drugs over 5 years with positive TRAb. RNA extracted from PBMCs served as the sequencing template. Building of the TCR beta libraries involved iRepertoire HTBI primers and Arm-PCR of CDR3 regions. TCRdb used MiXCR to reprocess the multiplex PCR reads, holding one entry per CDR3 protein. The sample carries about 310,000 distinct CDR3 sequences, around 21% recorded once. The sample in question was peripheral blood mononuclear cells (PBMCs), obtained when the disease was refractory, from a patient treated with antithyroid drugs. These receptors were collected from a female donor with Graves disease.

In this sample, this clonotype turned up a few times. This sequence joins TRBV9 and TRBJ2-2; perhaps TRBD1 as D (6 bases). The CDR3 covers 17 residues. Per germline, CDR1 SGDLS and CDR2 YYNGEE. Trimming pared 0 bases from V and 0 bases from J, leaving 12 bases between. CDR3 loop: CASSVVRTATNTGELFF. For the CDR3, the DNA is TGTGCCAGCAGCGTAGTAAGGACAGCTACGAACACCGGGGAGCTGTTTTTT. Drawing the rest from reference TRBV9 and TRBJ2-2, the complete variable domain is DSGVTQTPKHLITATGQRVTLRCSPRSGDLSVYWYQQSLDQGLQFLIQYYNGEERAKGNILERFSAQQFPDLHSELNLSSLELGDSALYFCASSVVRTATNTGELFFGEGSRLTVL.

A remark on this clonotype: Just one base apart from a much larger clone, this may be a read error. The rearrangement uses TRBV18 and TRBJ1-1; D ambiguous. Trimming pared 6 bases from V and 0 bases from J, leaving 11 bases between. This CDR3 has 14 amino acids. Per the germline V gene, CDR1 is KGHSH and CDR2 is LQKENI. Here the CDR3 reads CASSGGMMNTEAFF. CDR3 coding DNA: TGTGCCAGCTCGGGTGGGATGATGAACACTGAAGCTTTCTTT.

This clonotype appeared a few times. Because it lacks the conserved phenylalanine or tryptophan at the end, this CDR3 is likely a read error. V usage is TRBV7-8 and J usage is TRBJ1-4, with D perhaps matching TRBD1 (5 bases). With 1 base removed from V and 8 bases from J, the gap between germline ends came to 11 bases. This CDR3 is built from 14 residues. The germline CDR1 and CDR2 sequences are SGHVS and FQNEAQ. DNA of the CDR3: TGTGCCAGCAGCTTAGAGACGGGGGAAGAAAAACTGTTTTCT. It specifies CASSLETGEEKLFS.

This clonotype was seen many times. This rearrangement joins TRBV27 to TRBJ2-5; no clear D gene. V lost 5 bases to trimming and J lost 0 bases, with 10 bases between them. The CDR3 totals 14 residues. CDR1 MNHEY and CDR2 SMNVEV come from the germline V gene (reference sequence). The CDR3 is CASSLRPYQETQYF. The CDR3 bases are TGTGCCAGCAGTCTTAGACCGTACCAAGAGACCCAGTACTTC.

This chain joins TRBV29-1 and TRBJ1-1; D remains unclear. The CDR3 extends over 10 amino acids. Germline CDR1 SQVTM, CDR2 ANQGSEA. V dropped 4 bases and J dropped 3 bases, with 3 bases sitting between them. The CDR3 loop is CSVADTEAFF. DNA of the CDR3: TGCAGCGTTGCAGACACTGAAGCTTTCTTT.

This clonotype has just a few counts. The J gene is TRBJ2-6, the V gene TRBV7-8; D may be TRBD2 (5 bases). Germline assignment: CDR1 SGHVS and CDR2 FQNEAQ. V dropped 3 bases and J dropped 0 bases, with 15 bases sitting between them. This CDR3 contains 18 residues. The CDR3: CASSLEAPKDSGANVLTF. CDR3 nucleotides: TGTGCCAGCAGCTTGGAGGCACCTAAAGACTCTGGGGCCAACGTCCTGACTTTC.

The chain couples TRBV7-2 to TRBJ2-3; 8 bases are shared with TRBD2. Germline loops: CDR1 SGHTA, CDR2 FQGNSA. The CDR3 is made up of 16 amino acids. Germline trimming cut 1 base from V and 0 bases from J; bases unmatched to any gene: 3. The CDR3 loop reads CASSLGASGSTDTQYF. The CDR3 region has the DNA TGTGCCAGCAGCTTAGGGGCTAGCGGGAGCACAGATACGCAGTATTTT.

The CDR3 is CASPLGTEAFF. The CDR3, as DNA: TGTGCCAGCCCCTTAGGCACTGAAGCTTTCTTT. The chain is built from TRBV6-1 and TRBJ1-1; D remains unclear. V was cut by 8 bases and J by 4 bases, with 8 bases left in between. Germline V gene data show CDR1 as MNHNS and CDR2 as SASEGT. The CDR3 extends over 11 amino acids.

The sample holds a few counts of this clonotype. This chain's CDR3 is CASSLWLGGTDTQYF. The CDR3 nucleotides read TGTGCCAGCAGCTTGTGGCTAGGGGGAACAGATACGCAGTATTTT. This chain joins TRBV5-6 and TRBJ2-3, with D maybe TRBD1 (6 bases). The CDR3 runs to 15 residues. V was clipped by 1 base and J by 3 bases, with 12 bases between them. CDR1 and CDR2 (germline): SGHDT, YYEEEE.

CDR3 loop: CASSQEAAGGGEQFF. CDR3 DNA: TGTGCCAGCAGCCAAGAAGCGGCGGGAGGGGGAGAGCAGTTCTTC. The chain employs TRBV3-1 and TRBJ2-1, with TRBD2 matching over 9 bases. Germline-derived CDR1 and CDR2 are LGHDT and YNNKEL (reference sequence). This CDR3 is built from 15 residues. V lost 0 bases and J lost 10; bases outside the gene matches: 7.

This clonotype was observed a handful of times. This chain uses TRBV7-2 with TRBJ2-1; 8 nucleotides agree with TRBD2. Trimming cost V 2 bases and J 0 bases; bases outside gene matches: 6. From germline, CDR1 is SGHTA and CDR2 FQGNSA. The CDR3 length is 17 residues. CDR3 region: CASSLHPGGTSYNEQFF. CDR3 in DNA: TGTGCCAGCAGCTTACATCCGGGAGGGACCTCCTACAATGAGCAGTTCTTC.

The V call is TRBV3-1, the J call TRBJ1-4; D is possibly TRBD1 (5 bases). The CDR3 spans 19 residues. Trimming took 3 bases from V and 1 from J, leaving 21 bases between them. From germline, CDR1 is LGHDT and CDR2 YNNKEL (reference sequence). The CDR3: CASSQYSGTTMGTNEKLFF. In nucleotides, the CDR3 is TGTGCCAGCAGCCAGTATTCGGGGACCACTATGGGAACTAATGAAAAACTGTTTTTT. The variable domain in full, completed from reference TRBV3-1 and TRBJ1-4, reads DTAVSQTPKYLVTQMGNDKSIKCEQNLGHDTMYWYKQDSKKFLKIMFSYNNKELIINETVPNRFSPKSPDKAHLNLHINSLELGDSAVYFCASSQYSGTTMGTNEKLFFGSGTQLSVL.

This clonotype has a handful of counts. This rearrangement joins TRBV12-3 or TRBV12-4 to TRBJ2-2; D gene ambiguous. The V gene lost 5 bases and the J gene lost 6 bases, with 13 bases spanning the gap. CDR3 length: 14 amino acids. The CDR3 DNA reads TGTGCCAGCAGTCCGAATGGACGGGCCGGGGAGCTGTTTTTT. It translates to CASSPNGRAGELFF.

This chain connects TRBV20-1 to TRBJ2-1; D is possibly TRBD2 (5 bases). The CDR3 extends over 10 amino acids. Trimming shortened V by 6 bases and J by 5 bases, and 5 bases separated the two germline ends. Per germline, CDR1 DFQATT and CDR2 SNEGSKA (reference sequence). The CDR3 coding sequence is TGCAGTGCCGGGGACAATGAGCAGTTCTTC. It translates to CSAGDNEQFF.

This clonotype was counted ten times or more. The chain links TRBV28 to TRBJ2-7; D gene ambiguous. The CDR3 extends over 15 amino acids. Germline-derived CDR1 and CDR2 are MDHEN and SYDVKM. V lost 4 bases and J lost 2, with 15 bases in between. In DNA, the CDR3 is TGTGCCAGCAGTTCCTATGCCGCTGCTCCCTACGAGCAGTACTTC. This encodes CASSSYAAAPYEQYF.

This chain joins TRBV5-5 and TRBJ2-5; 12 nucleotides match TRBD2. The CDR3 totals 17 residues. V shed 1 base and J 1 base; nucleotides not matched to a gene: 5. The germline V gene encodes CDR1 SGHKS and CDR2 YYEKEE (reference sequence). The CDR3 DNA follows: TGTGCCAGCAGCTTGACGCGACTAGCGGGAGCCCAAGAGACCCAGTACTTC. This codes for CASSLTRLAGAQETQYF.

The V and J genes are TRBV9 and TRBJ2-3, with TRBD2 identical over 15 bases. V shed 4 bases and J 14 bases; nucleotides not matched to a gene: 5. The germline V gene encodes CDR1 SGDLS and CDR2 YYNGEE. CDR3 size: 13 residues. The CDR3 reads CASSRTSGRAVYF. The CDR3 DNA is TGTGCCAGCAGCCGGACTAGCGGGAGGGCCGTGTATTTT.

Many counts were recorded for this clonotype. The genes are TRBV7-2 and TRBJ2-7; 7 bases match TRBD2. V lost 1 base, J lost 5 bases, and 5 bases stayed unmatched. The CDR3 runs to 14 residues. Per the germline V gene, CDR1 is SGHTA and CDR2 is FQGNSA. The CDR3 DNA reads TGTGCCAGCAGCTTAGGGCGCGGGAGCGACGAGCAGTACTTC. This codes for CASSLGRGSDEQYF. Full variable domain (outside the CDR3, taken from reference TRBV7-2 and TRBJ2-7): GAGVSQSPSNKVTEKGKDVELRCDPISGHTALYWYRQSLGQGLEFLIYFQGNSAPDKSGLPSDRFSAERTGGSVSTLTIQRTQQEDSAVYLCASSLGRGSDEQYFGPGTRLTVT.

This clonotype came up many times. The chain joins TRBV28 to TRBJ1-5; D is uncertain. The length of the CDR3 is 12 residues. CDR1 MDHEN and CDR2 SYDVKM come from the germline V gene. Trimming removed 3 bases at V and 7 bases at J, with 7 bases between. The CDR3 region is CASSFSGQPQHF. The CDR3, as DNA: TGTGCCAGCAGTTTTTCTGGCCAGCCCCAGCATTTT. Complete variable domain (other parts from reference TRBV28 and TRBJ1-5): DVKVTQSSRYLVKRTGEKVFLECVQDMDHENMFWYRQDPGLGLRLIYFSYDVKMKEKGDIPEGYSVSREKKERFSLILESASTNQTSMYLCASSFSGQPQHFGDGTRLSIL.

This clonotype was picked up a small number of times. This sequence joins TRBV27 and TRBJ1-2; 10 bases line up with TRBD1. The CDR3 runs to 15 residues. Trimming cost V 5 bases and J 5 bases; bases outside gene matches: 8. The germline gives CDR1 MNHEY, CDR2 SMNVEV (reference sequence). Here the CDR3 DNA reads TGTGCCAGCAGTGAAGGGACAGGGGCCCTTTATGGCTACACCTTC. This codes for CASSEGTGALYGYTF.

This clonotype was observed at least ten times. The chain combines TRBV3-1 with TRBJ1-2; D not resolved. Germline V lookup: CDR1 LGHDT, CDR2 YNNKEL (reference sequence). V gave up 4 bases and J gave up 3 bases, with 12 bases separating them. The length of the CDR3 is 14 residues. The CDR3 protein is CASSPRGSHYGYTF. The CDR3 DNA reads TGTGCCAGCAGCCCCAGAGGGTCTCACTATGGCTACACCTTC.

V gene TRBV30 combines with J gene TRBJ1-2; 9 bases are a match to TRBD1. Germline-derived CDR1 and CDR2 are GTSNPN and SVGIG (reference sequence). The length of the CDR3 is 15 residues. Unmatched junction bases numbered 9, after V lost 0 bases and J lost 7 bases. The CDR3 coding sequence is TGTGCCTGGAGTGTAATCGAGACAGGGGGTTTTGGCTACACCTTC. It translates to CAWSVIETGGFGYTF.

In its sample, this clonotype was seen many times. The chain combines TRBV6-1 with TRBJ1-4; no reliable D call. There are 15 residues in the CDR3. CDR1 and CDR2 from the germline V gene are MNHNS and SASEGT. Trimming took 1 base from V and 5 from J, leaving 11 bases between them. CDR3 residues: CASSEEGQDNEKLFF. In DNA form, the CDR3 reads TGTGCCAGCAGTGAAGAAGGGCAGGACAATGAAAAACTGTTTTTT.

At least ten counts were recorded for this clonotype. CDR3 loop: CASFDDGNTEAFF. DNA for the CDR3: TGTGCCAGCTTCGACGACGGGAACACTGAAGCTTTCTTT. The chain recombines TRBV6-1 with TRBJ1-1; D remains ambiguous. V lost 8 bases, J lost 1 base, and 11 bases lay in between. The germline V gene encodes CDR1 MNHNS and CDR2 SASEGT. There are 13 residues in the CDR3.

This chain uses TRBV7-9 with TRBJ2-7, with 9 nucleotides matching TRBD1. The V gene end was trimmed by 1 base and the J gene end by 4 bases; junction bases not matched to a gene: 5. This CDR3 contains 15 residues. CDR1 is SEHNR, CDR2 FQNEAQ, per germline (reference sequence). The CDR3 DNA is TGTGCCAGCAGCTTAGTTGGACAGGGGACTTACGAGCAGTACTTC. Translated, it gives CASSLVGQGTYEQYF.

This clonotype appeared a few times. The chain uses TRBV13 and TRBJ2-5; TRBD2 matches 7 bases. In germline, CDR1 is PRHDT, CDR2 FYEKMQ (reference sequence). The CDR3 contains 15 residues. Germline trimming cut 8 bases from V and 2 bases from J; bases unmatched to any gene: 11. Here the CDR3 DNA reads TGTGCCAGCGCCCGGACTCCTAGCGGACAAGAGACCCAGTACTTC. Its translation is CASARTPSGQETQYF.

The V and J genes are TRBV5-8 and TRBJ1-1, with 10 bases lining up with TRBD1. The CDR3 is made up of 15 amino acids. CDR1 is SGHTS, CDR2 YDEGEE, per germline. V trimming: 4 bases; J trimming: 2 bases; junction bases outside the gene matches: 5. CDR3: CASSPWDRGNTEAFF. In nucleotides, the CDR3 is TGTGCCAGCAGCCCGTGGGACAGGGGTAACACTGAAGCTTTCTTT.

This clonotype came up many times. This chain joins TRBV2 and TRBJ2-7; D call uncertain. This CDR3 comprises 13 residues. V lost 3 bases, J lost 2 bases, and 8 bases lay in between. Germline values: CDR1 SNHLY, CDR2 FYNNEI. The DNA of the CDR3 is TGTGCCAGCAGTGACGCCAGGACCTACGAGCAGTACTTC. Translated: CASSDARTYEQYF.

This chain joins TRBV18 and TRBJ1-2, with a tentative D call TRBD1 (5 bases). The V end lost 3 bases, the J end lost 4 bases, and 15 bases lay between the germline ends. The CDR3 length is 15 residues. The germline V gene encodes CDR1 KGHSH and CDR2 LQKENI. CDR3: CASSPDSFQVYGYTF. CDR3 DNA: TGTGCCAGCTCACCCGACAGTTTCCAAGTCTATGGCTACACCTTC.